Sequencing of this T cell receptor (beta chain) was carried out in a study of cytomegalovirus exposure and HLA in healthy donors. The V gene end was trimmed by 1 base and the J gene end by 4 bases; junction bases not matched to a gene: 12. The CDR3 runs 19 residues. The V gene's germline CDR1 is MGHRA and CDR2 YSYEKL. Primers: 60 Vbeta forward and 13 Jbeta reverse. The assay was immunoSEQ multiplex PCR, and TCRdb's table has in-frame clones only and misses some. The profile covers some 160,000 clones, with 65% to 80% appearing a single time and roughly 0.64% taken by the ten largest. This clonotype was obtained from a woman in her thirties or forties in good health and CMV-seronegative. The chain carries TRBV4-1 and TRBJ2-5; the match to TRBD2 covers 13 bases. Sequenced material: PBMCs. The CDR3 here is CASSQGTSGSRVWGETQYF. CDR3 DNA sequence: TGCGCCAGCAGCCAAGGGACTAGCGGGAGTAGGGTTTGGGGAGAGACCCAGTACTTC.